These 11 T cell receptor beta chains came from one sample sequenced in a study of T cell responses to AZD1222 COVID-19 vaccine (dated by TCRdb to the early 2020s). Receptor libraries were prepared by the immunoSEQ multiplex PCR assay. In its TCRdb copy, this immuneACCESS table keeps in-frame sequences only and misses some clones. Where compared with another copy, unresolved V genes explain less than half of these, and the others have no known cause. Recorded for this sample are roughly 130,000 clones; about nine tenths of them occurred a single time. Roughly 8% of the sample rests with the top ten. The intended sense of this specimen's time point label: baseline before first vaccination. Specimen: peripheral blood, collected on day 0 of AZD1222 vaccination. These receptors were taken from an adult in good health.

V usage is TRBV5-4 and J usage is TRBJ1-2, with D perhaps matching TRBD1 (5 bases). From germline, CDR1 is SGHNT and CDR2 YYREEE (reference sequence). The CDR3 contains 14 residues. V lost 5 bases to trimming and J lost 6 bases, with 17 bases between them. The CDR3 sequence: CASRRFGTGHGYTF. CDR3 coding DNA: TGTGCCAGCAGAAGATTCGGGACGGGACATGGCTACACCTTC.

The chain combines TRBV5-4 with TRBJ2-7, with D possibly being TRBD1 (6 bases). Looked up from germline, CDR1 is SGHNT and CDR2 is YYREEE (reference sequence). The CDR3 totals 13 residues. V lost 4 bases and J lost 3, with 11 bases in between. CDR3 sequence reads: CASSRTGNYEQYF. The CDR3 DNA sequence: TGTGCCAGCAGCCGTACAGGGAACTACGAGCAGTACTTC. The full variable domain, rest sourced from reference TRBV5-4 and TRBJ2-7, is ETGVTQSPTHLIKTRGQQVTLRCSSQSGHNTVSWYQQALGQGPQFIFQYYREEENGRGNFPPRFSGLQFPNYSSELNVNALELDDSALYLCASSRTGNYEQYFGPGTRLTVT.

The rearrangement joins TRBV7-8 to TRBJ1-1; no firm D call. The CDR3 totals 16 residues. V shed 5 bases and J shed 5 bases, with 21 bases lying between them. The germline gives CDR1 SGHVS, CDR2 FQNEAQ. The CDR3 loop is CASSINEVKGTTEAFF. The CDR3 nucleotides are TGTGCCAGCAGCATCAACGAGGTCAAGGGAACGACTGAAGCTTTCTTT.

The rearrangement joins TRBV14 to TRBJ1-4; no reliable D call. Per the germline V gene, CDR1 is SGHDN and CDR2 is FVKESK. The V end was cut by 0 bases, the J end by 6 bases, with 11 bases between. This CDR3 has 15 amino acids. CDR3 amino acids: CASSQDLGSYEKLFF. In DNA form, the CDR3 reads TGTGCCAGCAGCCAAGATCTCGGCAGCTATGAAAAACTGTTTTTT.

The chain joins TRBV11-2 to TRBJ2-1, with 7 positions matching TRBD1. Germline CDR1 and CDR2: SGHAT and FQNNGV. V was pared by 2 bases and J by 9 bases, with 7 bases of the junction left unmatched. There are 14 residues in the CDR3. The CDR3 is CASSLPTGVGEQFF. DNA of the CDR3: TGTGCCAGCAGCTTACCCACAGGGGTTGGTGAGCAGTTCTTC. The full variable domain, in which reference TRBV11-2 and TRBJ2-1 provide the parts outside the CDR3, is EAGVAQSPRYKIIEKRQSVAFWCNPISGHATLYWYQQILGQGPKLLIQFQNNGVVDDSQLPKDRFSAERLKGVDSTLKIQPAKLEDSAVYLCASSLPTGVGEQFFGPGTRLTVL.

V usage is TRBV5-1 and J usage is TRBJ2-3; TRBD1 or TRBD2 may be the D gene (6 bases each). Trimming left V 4 bases short and J 0 bases short, with 21 bases between. The CDR3 has 18 residues. Looked up from germline, CDR1 is SGHRS and CDR2 is YFSETQ. CDR3 sequence (DNA): TGCGCCAGCAGCCCGGGGGCGCGGGGCCCGTCTAGCACAGATACGCAGTATTTT. The encoded protein is CASSPGARGPSSTDTQYF.

The chain couples TRBV19 to TRBJ1-4; D ambiguous. Germline V gene lookup returns CDR1 LNHDA and CDR2 SQIVND (reference sequence). The CDR3 length is 13 residues. Trimming removed 10 bases from V and 2 bases from J, with 11 bases in between. The CDR3 DNA reads as TGTGCCACCAGCGTCCGTACTAATGAAAAACTGTTTTTT. The encoded protein is CATSVRTNEKLFF.

The chain joins TRBV29-1 to TRBJ1-5; 8 bases fit TRBD1. V dropped 4 bases and J dropped 3; count of bases not matched to a gene: 5. The CDR3 has 14 residues. CDR1 and CDR2 from the germline V gene are SQVTM and ANQGSEA. CDR3 DNA: TGCAGCGTTGGACAGGGGAACACCAATCAGCCCCAGCATTTT. It yields the protein CSVGQGNTNQPQHF. The full variable domain, with the rest looked up from reference TRBV29-1 and TRBJ1-5, is SAVISQKPSRDICQRGTSLTIQCQVDSQVTMMFWYRQQPGQSLTLIATANQGSEATYESGFVIDKFPISRPNLTFSTLTVSNMSPEDSSIYLCSVGQGNTNQPQHFGDGTRLSIL.

The chain has TRBV9 and TRBJ1-3; no clear D gene. Germline CDR1 SGDLS, CDR2 YYNGEE. This CDR3 contains 15 residues. Trimming cost V 0 bases and J 3 bases, with 10 bases left between them. The CDR3 reads CASSVALTDGNTIYF. DNA for the CDR3: TGTGCCAGCAGCGTAGCTTTGACGGATGGAAACACCATATATTTT. The variable domain in full, with the rest retrieved from reference TRBV9 and TRBJ1-3, is DSGVTQTPKHLITATGQRVTLRCSPRSGDLSVYWYQQSLDQGLQFLIQYYNGEERAKGNILERFSAQQFPDLHSELNLSSLELGDSALYFCASSVALTDGNTIYFGEGSWLTVV.

This clone was seen once. The chain combines TRBV5-1 with TRBJ2-7; D might be TRBD1 or TRBD2, each matching 5 bases. The CDR3 is 15 amino acids. Germline-derived CDR1 and CDR2 are SGHRS and YFSETQ. Trimming removed 3 bases at V and 0 bases at J, with 13 bases between. The CDR3 DNA is TGCGCCAGCAGCTCCTCCGGGACCTTCTCCTACGAGCAGTACTTC. This encodes CASSSSGTFSYEQYF.

This clone occurred once. V and J are TRBV24-1 and TRBJ2-5; 8 bases match TRBD2. With 5 bases clipped from V and 7 bases from J, the junction kept 5 bases outside the gene matches. The CDR3 consists of 13 residues. The germline CDR1 and CDR2 sequences are KGHDR and SFDVKD. The CDR3 nucleotides are TGTGCCACCAGTGTGACTAGCGAAGGGACCCAGTACTTC. Translating gives CATSVTSEGTQYF.